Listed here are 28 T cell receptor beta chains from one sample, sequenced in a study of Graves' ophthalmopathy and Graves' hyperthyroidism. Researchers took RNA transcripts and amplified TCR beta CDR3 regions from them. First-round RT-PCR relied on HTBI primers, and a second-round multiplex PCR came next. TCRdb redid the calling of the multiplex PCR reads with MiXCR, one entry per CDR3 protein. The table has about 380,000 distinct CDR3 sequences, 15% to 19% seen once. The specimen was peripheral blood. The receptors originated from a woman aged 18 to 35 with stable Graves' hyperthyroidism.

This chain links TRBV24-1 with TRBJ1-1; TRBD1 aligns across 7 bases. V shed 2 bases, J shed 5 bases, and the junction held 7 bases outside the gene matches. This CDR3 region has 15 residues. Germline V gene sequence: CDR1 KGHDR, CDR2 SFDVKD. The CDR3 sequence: CATSDSTGAGTEAFF. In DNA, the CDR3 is TGTGCCACCAGTGATTCTACAGGGGCGGGAACTGAAGCTTTCTTT.

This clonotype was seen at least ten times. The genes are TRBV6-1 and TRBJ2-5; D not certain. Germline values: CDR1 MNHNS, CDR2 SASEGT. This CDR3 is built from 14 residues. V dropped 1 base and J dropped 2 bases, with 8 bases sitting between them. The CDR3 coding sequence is TGTGCCAGCAGTGAAGTTAGGTTTCAAGAGACCCAGTACTTC. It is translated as CASSEVRFQETQYF.

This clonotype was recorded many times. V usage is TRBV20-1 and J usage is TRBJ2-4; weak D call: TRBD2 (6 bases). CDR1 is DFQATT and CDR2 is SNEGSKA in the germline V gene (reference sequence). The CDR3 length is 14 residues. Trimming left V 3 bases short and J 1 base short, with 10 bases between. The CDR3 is CSASAGTAKNIQYF. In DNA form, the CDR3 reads TGCAGTGCTAGTGCGGGGACGGCCAAAAACATTCAGTACTTC.

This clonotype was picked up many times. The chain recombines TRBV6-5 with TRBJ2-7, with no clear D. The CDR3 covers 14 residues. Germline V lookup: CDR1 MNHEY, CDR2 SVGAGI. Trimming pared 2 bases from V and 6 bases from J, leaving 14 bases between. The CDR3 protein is CASSYEDRAAEQYF. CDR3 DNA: TGTGCCAGCAGTTACGAGGACCGGGCGGCCGAGCAGTACTTC.

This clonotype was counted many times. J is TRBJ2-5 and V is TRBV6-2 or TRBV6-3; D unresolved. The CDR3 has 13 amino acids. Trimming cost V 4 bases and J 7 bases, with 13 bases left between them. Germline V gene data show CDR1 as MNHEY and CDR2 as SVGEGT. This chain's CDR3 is CASSWTGWGTQYF. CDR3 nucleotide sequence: TGTGCCAGCAGTTGGACCGGGTGGGGGACCCAGTACTTC.

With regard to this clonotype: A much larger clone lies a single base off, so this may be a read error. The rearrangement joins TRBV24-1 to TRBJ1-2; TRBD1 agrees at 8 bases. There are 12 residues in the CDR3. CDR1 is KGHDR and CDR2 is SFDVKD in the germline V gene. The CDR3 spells CATSPGGSGHTF. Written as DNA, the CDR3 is TGTGCCACCAGTCCAGGGGGCTCTGGCCACACCTTC.

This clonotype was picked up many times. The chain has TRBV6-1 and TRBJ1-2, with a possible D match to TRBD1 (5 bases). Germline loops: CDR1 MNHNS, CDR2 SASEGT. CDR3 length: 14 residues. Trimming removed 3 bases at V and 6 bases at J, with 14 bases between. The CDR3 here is CASSDPVQVDGYTF. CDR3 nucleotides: TGTGCCAGCAGTGACCCTGTACAGGTCGATGGCTACACCTTC.

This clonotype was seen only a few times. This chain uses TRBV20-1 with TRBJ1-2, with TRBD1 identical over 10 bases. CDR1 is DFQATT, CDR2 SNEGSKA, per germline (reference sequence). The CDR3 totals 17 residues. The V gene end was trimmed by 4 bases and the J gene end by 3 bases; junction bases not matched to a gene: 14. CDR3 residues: CSATSDRGLSSDYGYTF. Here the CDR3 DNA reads TGCAGTGCTACCTCCGACAGGGGGCTCTCATCGGACTATGGCTACACCTTC.

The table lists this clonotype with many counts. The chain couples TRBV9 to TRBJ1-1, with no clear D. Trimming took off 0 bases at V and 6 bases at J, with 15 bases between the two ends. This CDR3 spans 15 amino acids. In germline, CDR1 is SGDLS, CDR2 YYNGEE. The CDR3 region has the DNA TGTGCCAGCAGCGTAGATCCGGGCGATAGGGCTGAAGCTTTCTTT. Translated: CASSVDPGDRAEAFF.

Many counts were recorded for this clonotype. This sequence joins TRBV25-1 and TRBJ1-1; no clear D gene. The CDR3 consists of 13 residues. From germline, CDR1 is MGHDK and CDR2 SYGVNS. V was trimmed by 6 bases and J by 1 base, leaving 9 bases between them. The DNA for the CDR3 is TGTGCCAGCAGAATTAAGGGGAACACTGAAGCTTTCTTT. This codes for CASRIKGNTEAFF.

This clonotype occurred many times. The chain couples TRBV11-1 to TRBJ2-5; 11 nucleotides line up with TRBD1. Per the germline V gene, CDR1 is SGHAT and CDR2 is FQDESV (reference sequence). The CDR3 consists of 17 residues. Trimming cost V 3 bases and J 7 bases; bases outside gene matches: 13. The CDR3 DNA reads TGTGCCAGCAGCTTTCCTGTACCGGGACAGGGGGACCTGACCCAGTACTTC. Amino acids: CASSFPVPGQGDLTQYF.

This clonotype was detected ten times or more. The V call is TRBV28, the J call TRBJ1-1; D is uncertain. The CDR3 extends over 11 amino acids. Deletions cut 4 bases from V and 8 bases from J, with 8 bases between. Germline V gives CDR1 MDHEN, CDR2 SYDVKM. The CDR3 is CASSSSREAFF. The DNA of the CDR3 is TGTGCCAGCAGTTCGAGTCGAGAAGCTTTCTTT.

The CDR3 here is CASKGGQALTETQYF. For the CDR3, the DNA is TGTGCCAGCAAAGGAGGTCAGGCCCTTACGGAGACCCAGTACTTC. The rearrangement links TRBV6-2 or TRBV6-3 to TRBJ2-5; D perhaps matches TRBD2 (5 bases). V was clipped by 7 bases and J by 5 bases, with 20 bases between them. From germline, CDR1 is MNHEY and CDR2 SVGEGT. The CDR3 sequence is 15 residues long.

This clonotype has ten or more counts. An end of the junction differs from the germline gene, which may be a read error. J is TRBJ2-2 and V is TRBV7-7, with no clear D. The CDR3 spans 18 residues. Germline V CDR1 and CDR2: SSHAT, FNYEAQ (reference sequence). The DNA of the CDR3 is TGTGCTAGCAGCCCTTCCCGTCGGCGCACAACGAACACCGGGGAGCTGTTTTTT. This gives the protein CASSPSRRRTTNTGELFF.

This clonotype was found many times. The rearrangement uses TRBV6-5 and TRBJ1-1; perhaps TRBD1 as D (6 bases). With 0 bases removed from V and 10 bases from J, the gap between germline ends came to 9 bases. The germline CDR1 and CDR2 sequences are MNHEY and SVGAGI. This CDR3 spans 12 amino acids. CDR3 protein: CASSYSKGGAFF. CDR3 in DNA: TGTGCCAGCAGTTACTCGAAGGGGGGAGCTTTCTTT.

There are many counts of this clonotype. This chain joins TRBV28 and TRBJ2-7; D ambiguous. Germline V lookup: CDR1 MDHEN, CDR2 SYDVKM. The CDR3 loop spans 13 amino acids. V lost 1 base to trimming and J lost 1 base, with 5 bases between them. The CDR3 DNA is TGTGCCAGCAGTTTATTCTCTTCCTACGAGCAGTACTTC. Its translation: CASSLFSSYEQYF. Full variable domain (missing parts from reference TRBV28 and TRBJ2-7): DVKVTQSSRYLVKRTGEKVFLECVQDMDHENMFWYRQDPGLGLRLIYFSYDVKMKEKGDIPEGYSVSREKKERFSLILESASTNQTSMYLCASSLFSSYEQYFGPGTRLTVT.

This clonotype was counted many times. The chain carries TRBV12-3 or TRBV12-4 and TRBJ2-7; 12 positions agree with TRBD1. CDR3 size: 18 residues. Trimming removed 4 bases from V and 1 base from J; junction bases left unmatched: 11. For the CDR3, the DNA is TGTGCCAGCAGTTCCACGGGACAGGGGGCGCTAAGGTCCTACGAGCAGTACTTC. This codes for CASSSTGQGALRSYEQYF.

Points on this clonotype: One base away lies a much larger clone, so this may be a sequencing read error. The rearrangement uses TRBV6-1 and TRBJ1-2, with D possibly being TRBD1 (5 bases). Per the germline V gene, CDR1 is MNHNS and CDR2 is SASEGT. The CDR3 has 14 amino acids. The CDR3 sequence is CASTPGAANYGYAF. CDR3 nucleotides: TGTGCCAGCACCCCTGGGGCAGCTAACTATGGCTACGCCTTC.

The CDR3 is CASSLGGGIAKNIQYF. DNA of the CDR3: TGTGCCAGCAGTTTAGGGGGGGGGATAGCCAAAAACATTCAGTACTTC. The chain combines TRBV27 with TRBJ2-4; 7 positions match TRBD2. Trimming removed 2 bases from V and 0 bases from J; junction bases left unmatched: 4. This CDR3 has 16 amino acids. Germline assignment: CDR1 MNHEY and CDR2 SMNVEV (reference sequence).

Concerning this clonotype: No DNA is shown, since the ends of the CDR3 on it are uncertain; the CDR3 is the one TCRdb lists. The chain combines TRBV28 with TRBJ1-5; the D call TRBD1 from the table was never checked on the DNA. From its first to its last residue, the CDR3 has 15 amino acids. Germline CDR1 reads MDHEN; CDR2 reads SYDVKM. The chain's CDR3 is CASSTPGQGILAQHF.

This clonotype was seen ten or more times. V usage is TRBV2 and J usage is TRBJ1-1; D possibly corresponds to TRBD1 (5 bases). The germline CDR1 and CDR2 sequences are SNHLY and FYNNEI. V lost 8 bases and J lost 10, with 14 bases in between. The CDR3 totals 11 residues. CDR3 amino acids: CASGQGIGAFF. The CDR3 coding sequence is TGTGCCAGCGGCCAGGGAATCGGAGCTTTCTTT.

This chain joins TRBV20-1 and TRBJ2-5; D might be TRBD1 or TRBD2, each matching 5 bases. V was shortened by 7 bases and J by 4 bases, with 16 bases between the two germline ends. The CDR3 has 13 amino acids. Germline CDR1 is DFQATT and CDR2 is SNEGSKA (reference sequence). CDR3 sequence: CSGGRTWGETQYF. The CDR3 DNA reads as TGCAGTGGGGGCCGGACTTGGGGAGAGACCCAGTACTTC.

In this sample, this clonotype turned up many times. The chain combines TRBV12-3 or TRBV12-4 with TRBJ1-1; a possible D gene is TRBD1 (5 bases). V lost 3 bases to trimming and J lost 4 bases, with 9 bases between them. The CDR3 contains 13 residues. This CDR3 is CASSLGEGTEAFF. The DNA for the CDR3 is TGTGCCAGCAGTTTGGGGGAGGGCACTGAAGCTTTCTTT.

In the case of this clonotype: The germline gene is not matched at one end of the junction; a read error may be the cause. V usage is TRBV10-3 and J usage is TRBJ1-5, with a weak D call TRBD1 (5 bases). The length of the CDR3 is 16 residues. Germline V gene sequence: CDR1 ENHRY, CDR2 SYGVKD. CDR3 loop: CANSDFQGYSNQPQHF. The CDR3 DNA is TGTGCCAACAGTGATTTTCAGGGATATAGCAATCAGCCCCAGCATTTT.

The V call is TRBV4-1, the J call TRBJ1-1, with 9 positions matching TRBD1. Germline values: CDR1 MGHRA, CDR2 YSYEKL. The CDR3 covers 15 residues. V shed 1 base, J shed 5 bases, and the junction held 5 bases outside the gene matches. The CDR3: CASSQAGTGITEAFF. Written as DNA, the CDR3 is TGCGCCAGCAGCCAAGCTGGGACAGGGATAACTGAAGCTTTCTTT.

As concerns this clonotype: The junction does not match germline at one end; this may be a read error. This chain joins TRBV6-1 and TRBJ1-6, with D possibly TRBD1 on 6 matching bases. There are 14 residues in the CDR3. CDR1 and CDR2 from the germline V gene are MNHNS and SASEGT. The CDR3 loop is CASRSQGLNSHLHF. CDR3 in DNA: TGTGCCAGCAGGTCACAGGGCTTGAATTCACACCTCCACTTT.

In nucleotides, the CDR3 is TGCGCCAGCAGTGAGAGGTGGGGGCCTGGGGCCAACGTCCTGACTTTC. Protein: CASSERWGPGANVLTF. The chain links TRBV10-1 to TRBJ2-6, with D perhaps matching TRBD1 (6 bases). The CDR3 has 16 amino acids. Germline lookup yields CDR1 WNHNN and CDR2 SYGVQD (reference sequence). The V end lost 2 bases, the J end lost 2 bases, and 10 bases lay between the germline ends.

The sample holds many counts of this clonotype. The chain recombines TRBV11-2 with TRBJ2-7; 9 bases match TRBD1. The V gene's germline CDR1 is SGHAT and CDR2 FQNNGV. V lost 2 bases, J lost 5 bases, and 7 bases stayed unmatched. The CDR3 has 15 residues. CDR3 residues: CASSLTQGQGHEQYF. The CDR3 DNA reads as TGTGCCAGCAGCTTAACCCAGGGACAGGGCCACGAGCAGTACTTC.